This T cell receptor (beta chain) came from a study of TIL therapy for anti-PD-1-resistant metastatic lung cancer. The study, taken as a whole, reports: TIL clonotype persistence in blood showed no apparent association with response.

Details on this clone: The antigen is undetermined.

The germline gives CDR1 SGDLS, CDR2 YYNGEE. V was cut by 2 bases and J by 10 bases, with 10 bases left in between. CDR3 length: 12 residues. Time point: pre-treatment sample, taken before nivolumab and TIL therapy. The immunoSEQ assay was v3. Libraries were sequenced to 1.5 million to 2.5 million read pairs (survey) or roughly 4.5-6 million (deep). The protocol was immunoSEQ multiplex PCR, while the TCRdb copy is restricted to in-frame clones and leaves out a portion. The sample holds approximately 53,000 clones, approximately 79% seen once. The sample in question was blood, obtained at baseline. The chain couples TRBV9 to TRBJ2-1; D is perhaps TRBD2 (5 bases). The source of this sequence is a woman between 30 and 80 years old with non-small cell lung cancer. In DNA, the CDR3 is TGTGCCAGCAGCGTTGAACTAGGGGAGCAGTTCTTC. Its translation is CASSVELGEQFF.